This T cell receptor beta chain was recovered during a study of identical twins. Points from the study as a whole: Shared out-of-frame alpha sequences (those common to twins) showed excess low generation probability.

One entry per CDR3 protein results from TCRdb running MiXCR on the 5' RACE reads. The sample includes about 450,000 distinct CDR3 sequences, approximately 17% of them seen just once. A remark on this clonotype: The antigen is unknown.

Germline assignment: CDR1 GTSNPN and CDR2 SVGIG (reference sequence). The CDR3 contains 14 residues. Unmatched junction bases numbered 8, after V lost 0 bases and J lost 7 bases. What was sequenced was naive T cells sorted from blood. The rearrangement joins TRBV30 to TRBJ2-5; 7 bases map to TRBD1. The origin of this receptor is a man aged 50 to 59 in good health. CDR3 bases: TGTGCCTGGAGTGTGACAGGGCACCGGGTGACCCAGTACTTC. Translation: CAWSVTGHRVTQYF.